This T cell receptor beta chain came from a study of shared clonotypes between healthy human individuals. General study findings and limits: A few donors had around 5% of their naive CD4 clonotypes in common.

CD8 cells classed as naive were CD45RO-negative and positively selected for CCR7, excluding terminally differentiated effector memory CD45RA+ cells. Researchers ran the assay at a deep level. Here immunoSEQ multiplex PCR was the method, and the copy in TCRdb shows in-frame clones only, minus some. The table lists some 600,000 clones, approximately 96% of them singletons. Comments on this clone: The antigen is unknown.

Looked up from germline, CDR1 is SGHDT and CDR2 is YYEEEE. The CDR3 spans 16 residues. The V end lost 0 bases, the J end lost 3 bases, and 16 bases lay between the germline ends. The sequenced sample was naive CD8+ T cells sorted from blood. The sequence was collected from a woman in her 30s in good health. The chain uses TRBV5-6 and TRBJ2-7, with TRBD1 as a possible D gene (5 bases). CDR3 region: CASSLGGAALNYEQYF. Here the CDR3 DNA reads TGTGCCAGCAGCTTGGGTGGGGCAGCTCTTAACTACGAGCAGTACTTC.